This T cell receptor beta chain was captured in a study of T-cell memory formation after mild COVID-19. Overall study context: TCR clusters were largely donor specific.

The 5'RACE method, run with constant-segment primers, produced TCR alpha and TCR beta cDNA libraries (carrying sample barcodes and UMIs). From the 5' RACE reads, TCRdb called clonotypes with MiXCR, one entry per CDR3 protein. This table holds 450,000 to 650,000 distinct CDR3 sequences, more than 15% found once. This clonotype was detected a few times. The sample consisted of PBMCs or a T cell subset sorted from them (not recorded which). This TCR came from an adult woman who had mild COVID-19 (a few samples of this study predate the infection). Cell type and time point are not known.

The CDR3: CASSFATPNEQFF. The CDR3 region has the DNA TGTGCCAGCAGCTTTGCTACCCCCAATGAGCAGTTCTTC. The rearrangement links TRBV7-9 to TRBJ2-1; D is uncertain. The germline V gene encodes CDR1 SEHNR and CDR2 FQNEAQ (reference sequence). Trimming took off 3 bases at V and 6 bases at J, with 9 bases between the two ends. The CDR3 contains 13 residues.